These 21 T cell receptor beta chains originate from one sample sequenced in a study of neurological immune-mediated disorders. TCRdb reprocessed the 5' RACE reads with MiXCR, giving one entry per CDR3 protein. The repertoire includes roughly 60,000 distinct CDR3 sequences, around 5% of them detected once, and 3.4% sits in the top ten. The sample was PBMCs. The receptors shown here come from a woman between 50 and 59 years old with multiple sclerosis.

This sequence joins TRBV24-1 and TRBJ1-1, with D possibly being TRBD1 (5 bases). Germline V gene data show CDR1 as KGHDR and CDR2 as SFDVKD. V dropped 3 bases and J dropped 8 bases, with 9 bases sitting between them. The CDR3 totals 12 residues. The CDR3 DNA follows: TGTGCCACCAGTGATACGGGGCCCGAAGCTTTCTTT. Translated, it gives CATSDTGPEAFF.

At least ten counts were recorded for this clonotype. V gene TRBV20-1 combines with J gene TRBJ2-3; 8 bases are shared with TRBD2. This CDR3 is 13 amino acids long. V shed 5 bases and J 12 bases; nucleotides not matched to a gene: 13. Germline values: CDR1 DFQATT, CDR2 SNEGSKA (reference sequence). CDR3 residues: CSAGGAGALFQYF. In DNA, the CDR3 is TGCAGTGCTGGGGGAGCGGGGGCCCTCTTCCAGTATTTT.

This clonotype was recorded many times. The V call is TRBV7-9, the J call TRBJ1-4; D is perhaps TRBD1 (5 bases). This CDR3 has 16 amino acids. Germline V gene data show CDR1 as SEHNR and CDR2 as FQNEAQ (reference sequence). V was clipped by 2 bases and J by 5 bases, with 15 bases between them. CDR3 sequence: CASSLHGRDSNEKLFF. Written as DNA, the CDR3 is TGTGCCAGCAGCTTACATGGTCGGGACTCAAATGAAAAACTGTTTTTT.

This clonotype occurred many times. CDR3 bases: TGTGCCAGCAGTGAATATAAAGGGTCGAGGGGTACGCAGTATTTT. Translation gives CASSEYKGSRGTQYF. This chain uses TRBV25-1 with TRBJ2-3; either TRBD1 or TRBD2 may fit D (5 bases each). Trimming stripped 0 bases from V and 8 bases from J, with 15 bases between. Looked up from germline, CDR1 is MGHDK and CDR2 is SYGVNS. This CDR3 is built from 15 residues.

This clonotype was picked up many times. This chain joins TRBV7-6 and TRBJ2-7; D is perhaps TRBD2 (5 bases). Trimming took 2 bases from V and 4 from J, leaving 12 bases between them. CDR1 and CDR2 (germline): SGHVS, FNYEAQ. The CDR3 covers 14 residues. Here the CDR3 reads CASSLTGSDYEQYF. The CDR3 DNA reads TGTGCCAGCAGCTTAACGGGATCGGATTACGAGCAGTACTTC.

This clonotype was seen repeatedly, ten times or more. This rearrangement joins TRBV10-3 to TRBJ2-1; D is possibly TRBD1 or TRBD2 (8 bases each). The CDR3 is 17 residues long. The V gene's germline CDR1 is ENHRY and CDR2 SYGVKD. The germline V and J ends were trimmed by 6 bases and 8 bases, with 26 bases remaining between them. This chain's CDR3 is CAISLSGGRGQWDEQFF. CDR3 nucleotides: TGTGCCATCAGCCTCAGCGGGGGCAGGGGGCAGTGGGATGAGCAGTTCTTC.

This clonotype came up a few times. This sequence joins TRBV25-1 and TRBJ2-5, with D maybe TRBD2 (6 bases). The germline CDR1 and CDR2 sequences are MGHDK and SYGVNS. This CDR3 contains 14 residues. The germline V and J ends were trimmed by 4 bases and 6 bases, with 15 bases remaining between them. CDR3 loop: CASSGDAGLQTQYF. In nucleotides, the CDR3 is TGTGCCAGCAGTGGGGACGCGGGGCTGCAGACCCAGTACTTC.

This clonotype was found many times. V and J are TRBV5-1 and TRBJ2-2, with D perhaps matching TRBD1 (6 bases). V lost 0 bases to trimming and J lost 2 bases, with 11 bases between them. Germline V gene lookup returns CDR1 SGHRS and CDR2 YFSETQ. The CDR3 runs to 16 residues. CDR3 in amino acids: CASSLAQGSNTGELFF. For the CDR3, the DNA is TGCGCCAGCAGCTTGGCTCAGGGGTCTAACACCGGGGAGCTGTTTTTT.

This clonotype was recorded at least ten times. This sequence joins TRBV12-3 or TRBV12-4 and TRBJ2-7, with D perhaps matching TRBD1 or TRBD2 (6 bases each). The CDR3 is 15 amino acids. V shed 6 bases and J shed 5 bases, with 20 bases lying between them. The CDR3 is CASSPNGGAFHEQYV. CDR3 coding DNA: TGTGCCAGCAGCCCTAACGGGGGCGCTTTCCACGAGCAGTACGTC.

This clonotype was seen repeatedly, ten times or more. The chain combines TRBV20-1 with TRBJ2-3; TRBD1 agrees at 7 bases. Germline V CDR1 and CDR2: DFQATT, SNEGSKA (reference sequence). The J segment lost 4 bases and the V segment lost 6 bases, leaving 13 bases of the junction unmatched. The CDR3 is made up of 15 amino acids. The CDR3: CSAKTGILTSDTQYF. In DNA form, the CDR3 reads TGCAGTGCCAAGACAGGGATCTTAACCTCAGATACGCAGTATTTT.

This clonotype was detected ten times or more. The V gene is TRBV5-5, the J gene TRBJ2-3; no reliable D call. The germline V and J ends were trimmed by 1 base and 2 bases, with 14 bases remaining between them. This CDR3 has 16 residues. The germline gives CDR1 SGHKS, CDR2 YYEKEE (reference sequence). The CDR3 DNA sequence: TGTGCCAGCAGCTTGACCTCTACGGGTGTCACAGATACGCAGTATTTT. Amino acid sequence: CASSLTSTGVTDTQYF.

This sequence joins TRBV19 and TRBJ1-1; possibly TRBD1 for D (6 bases). CDR1 is LNHDA, CDR2 SQIVND, per germline (reference sequence). V was shortened by 8 bases and J by 5 bases, with 18 bases between the two germline ends. The CDR3 is 14 amino acids. The CDR3 DNA reads as TGTGCCAGTGTCGGGCGGGGGGCGAGGACTGAAGCTTTCTTT. As protein: CASVGRGARTEAFF.

In this sample, this clonotype turned up many times. The rearrangement uses TRBV28 and TRBJ1-4; D not certain. Germline CDR1 is MDHEN and CDR2 is SYDVKM. V lost 7 bases and J 5 bases, leaving 14 bases between the germline ends. This CDR3 is 14 amino acids long. CDR3 sequence: CASTPGGLNEKLFF. The DNA of the CDR3 is TGTGCCAGCACCCCGGGAGGGTTGAATGAAAAACTGTTTTTT. Full variable domain (missing parts from reference TRBV28 and TRBJ1-4): DVKVTQSSRYLVKRTGEKVFLECVQDMDHENMFWYRQDPGLGLRLIYFSYDVKMKEKGDIPEGYSVSREKKERFSLILESASTNQTSMYLCASTPGGLNEKLFFGSGTQLSVL.

This clonotype was recorded many times. CDR3 sequence reads: CASSWTLEDIQYF. CDR3 sequence (DNA): TGTGCCAGCAGTTGGACCCTCGAGGACATTCAGTACTTC. The V and J genes are TRBV12-3 or TRBV12-4 and TRBJ2-4; no clear D gene. CDR3 length: 13 amino acids. V dropped 4 bases and J dropped 8 bases, with 12 bases sitting between them.

At least ten counts were recorded for this clonotype. The V gene is TRBV24-1, the J gene TRBJ2-3, with TRBD2 matching over 9 bases. CDR1 KGHDR and CDR2 SFDVKD come from the germline V gene. V lost 4 bases to trimming and J lost 11 bases; unmatched junction nucleotides: 12. The CDR3 has 15 amino acids. The CDR3 protein is CATSDPGLASSKQYF. The CDR3 coding sequence is TGTGCCACCAGTGACCCGGGACTAGCATCGAGTAAGCAGTATTTT.

At least ten counts were recorded for this clonotype. The chain couples TRBV6-4 to TRBJ2-2; TRBD2 might be the D (6 bases). Germline V CDR1 and CDR2: MRHNA, SNTAGT. Trimming stripped 4 bases from V and 3 bases from J, with 12 bases between. CDR3 length equals 15 residues. The CDR3, as DNA: TGTGCCAGCAGTGCTAGGGAGGCAGACACCGGGGAGCTGTTTTTT. It translates to CASSAREADTGELFF.

V is TRBV12-2 and J is TRBJ1-2; the table's D call of TRBD1 was not tested on the DNA. TRBV12-2 is termed a pseudogene. This CDR3 is built from 18 residues. CDR3 bases: TGTGCAAGTCGCTTAGCGGGGGGGACAGTACGGGAGGTGGATGGCTACACCTTC. Translating it yields CASRLAGGTVREVDGYTF.

This clonotype occurred many times. The chain employs TRBV2 and TRBJ2-3; D unclear. V was pared by 2 bases and J by 4 bases, with 4 bases between. The length of the CDR3 is 12 residues. Germline V gene data show CDR1 as SNHLY and CDR2 as FYNNEI. The CDR3 reads CASSEQPDTQYF. CDR3 DNA sequence: TGTGCCAGCAGTGAACAGCCAGATACGCAGTATTTT.

This clonotype was detected only a few times. A read error is possible here, since a much larger clone lies one base away. The DNA for the CDR3 is TGTGCCAGCAGCTTAGAGCCAGGCAAAATTCAGTACTTC. The encoded protein is CASSLEPGKIQYF. The chain uses TRBV7-8 and TRBJ2-4; D unclear. Germline CDR1 reads SGHVS; CDR2 reads FQNEAQ. This CDR3 has 13 residues. Trimming removed 1 base at V and 10 bases at J, with 11 bases between.

A word on this clonotype: It is likely a read error, because the conserved phenylalanine at the end of the CDR3 is missing. The limits of the CDR3 on the DNA are not certain, so only TCRdb's listed CDR3 is given. The chain joins TRBV12-3 or TRBV12-4 to TRBJ1-5; the table's D call of TRBD1 was not tested on the DNA. A total of 13 residues make up the CDR3, ends included. CDR3 sequence reads: CASSRTGGSTFSI.

This clonotype was seen at least ten times. The rearrangement joins TRBV25-1 to TRBJ2-1; 8 nucleotides agree with TRBD2. Germline values: CDR1 MGHDK, CDR2 SYGVNS. This CDR3 has 15 residues. J was trimmed by 7 bases and V by 3 bases; bases with no gene match: 8. The CDR3 sequence: CASSDPGGPRNEQFF. Written as DNA, the CDR3 is TGTGCCAGCAGTGACCCGGGGGGGCCACGGAATGAGCAGTTCTTC.